Listed below are T cell receptor beta chains from one sample, sequenced in a study of control samples from healthy donors and cancer patients. Clones were sequenced by immunoSEQ multiplex PCR, and TCRdb holds only the in-frame ones, with some missing. The table shows over 150,000 clones, with approximately 96% occurring only once. The sample taken for sequencing was blood. These receptor sequences come from a woman between 25 and 40 years old in good health. The CDR3 runs from the conserved cysteine through the conserved F or W. D genes are given only for firm matches. Not all rows give a size; the values are once, few, many and, for expanded clones, a class.

d_gene,j_gene,v_gene,abundance,CDR3nt,CDR3aa
TRBD2,TRBJ2-6,TRBV18,NA,TGTGCCAGCTCACCACCCGGGGGAGGGCCTGGGGCCAACGTCCTGACTTTC,CASSPPGGGPGANVLTF
NA,TRBJ2-5,TRBV15,NA,TGTGCCACCAGCAGTGGAGGAGGAGGGCGGGGGCCGGAGACCCAGTACTTC,CATSSGGGGRGPETQYF
NA,TRBJ1-1,TRBV5-4,NA,TGTGCCAGCAGACGGGATCTTTTAATGAACACTGAAGCTTTCTTT,CASRRDLLMNTEAFF
NA,TRBJ2-6,TRBV28,NA,TGTGCCAGCAGTGGAGGGGAGGTGGGGGCCAACGTCCTGACTTTC,CASSGGEVGANVLTF
NA,TRBJ1-1,TRBV14,NA,TGTGCCAGCAGCCAAGGCCGGTTTGAAGCTTTCTTT,CASSQGRFEAFF
TRBD2,TRBJ2-3,TRBV5-1,NA,TGCGCCAGCAGCTTTACTAGCGGCGAAAGCACAGATACGCAGTATTTT,CASSFTSGESTDTQYF
TRBD2,TRBJ2-5,TRBV5-1,NA,TGCGCCAGCAGCTTGGGGGGACTAGCGGGAGCGGGGGAGACCCAGTACTTC,CASSLGGLAGAGETQYF
TRBD2,TRBJ2-7,TRBV5-1,NA,TGCGCCAGCAGCTGGAGGACTAGCGGGGGGTCCAGCTCCTACGAGCAGTACTTC,CASSWRTSGGSSSYEQYF
TRBD1,TRBJ1-1,TRBV2,NA,TGTGCCAGCAGCGTTGACAGGGTCAACACTGAAGCTTTCTTT,CASSVDRVNTEAFF
NA,TRBJ2-7,TRBV5-1,NA,TGCGCCAGCAGCTTGCTAAACGGGGCCACCTACGAGCAGTACTTC,CASSLLNGATYEQYF
NA,TRBJ1-1,TRBV6-2/TRBV6-3,NA,TGTGCCAACAGCCCTGGGACGGCCTTTATGAACACTGAAGCTTTCTTT,CANSPGTAFMNTEAFF
NA,TRBJ1-2,TRBV2,NA,TGTGCCAGCAGTACCCAAAGACAGAACTATGGCTACACCTTC,CASSTQRQNYGYTF
NA,TRBJ1-5,TRBV19,NA,TGTGCCAGTAATAACGGTCGAAATCAGCCCCAGCATTTT,CASNNGRNQPQHF
NA,TRBJ2-3,TRBV11-2,NA,TGTGCCAGCAGCTTAGTGGGATATGATACGCAGTATTTT,CASSLVGYDTQYF
NA,TRBJ2-5,TRBV18,NA,TGTGCCAGCTCTCGTCCCCAAGAGACCCAGTACTTC,CASSRPQETQYF
NA,TRBJ1-4,TRBV3-1/TRBV3-2,NA,TGTGCCAGCAGCGAATCGGGAGGTAATGAAAAACTGTTTTTT,CASSESGGNEKLFF
NA,TRBJ1-1,TRBV4-1,NA,TGCGCCAGTCTTCTCTCCCCAGCCGGAAACACTGAAGCTTTCTTT,CASLLSPAGNTEAFF
NA,TRBJ2-4,TRBV6-6,NA,TGTGCCAGCAGTCCCCGGGGAGCGACCTTCGGCAAAAACATTCAGTACTTC,CASSPRGATFGKNIQYF
NA,TRBJ1-3,TRBV5-6,NA,TGTGCCAGCAGCTTCCGGGACACACTTTATAAAGGAAACACCATATATTTT,CASSFRDTLYKGNTIYF
TRBD1,TRBJ1-6,TRBV5-1,NA,TGCGCCAGCAGCATGGGGACAGGGGTTTCACCCCTCCACTTT,CASSMGTGVSPLHF
NA,TRBJ2-2,TRBV14,once,TGTGCCAGCAGCCAAGACGTCAGACCCACCGGGGAGCTGTTTTTT,CASSQDVRPTGELFF
TRBD1,TRBJ1-6,TRBV28,NA,TGTGCCAGCAGTTTACTGCGCGACAGGGGATCACCCCTCCACTTT,CASSLLRDRGSPLHF
NA,TRBJ2-1,TRBV7-9,few,TGTGCCAGCGTTTCCGGGACCACCTACAATGAGCAGTTCTTC,CASVSGTTYNEQFF
TRBD1,TRBJ1-1,TRBV3-1/TRBV3-2,NA,TGTGCCAGCAGCCCGTGGACAGGGGTGAACACTGAAGCTTTCTTT,CASSPWTGVNTEAFF
NA,TRBJ1-5,TRBV3-1/TRBV3-2,NA,TGTGCCAGCAGCCACAGCAGCAATCAGCCCCAGCATTTT,CASSHSSNQPQHF
TRBD1,TRBJ1-4,TRBV6-5,NA,TGTGCCAGCGCTAACAGGGGTGGTATTGAAAAACTGTTTTTT,CASANRGGIEKLFF
TRBD2,TRBJ2-1,TRBV6-6,NA,TGTGCCAGCAGTTACTCGACGGGAGGGCCGGGTGAGCAGTTCTTC,CASSYSTGGPGEQFF